This entry describes one T cell receptor (beta chain). Its target is not known. Only in-frame clones appear in the TCRdb table, and some are missing; sequencing was by immunoSEQ multiplex PCR. The sample carries 95,000 to 100,000 clones, roughly 84% recorded once. The data stem from a study of T cell responses to AZD1222 COVID-19 vaccine. Study at large: Some second doses came at about 4 weeks and others at about 12 weeks; these were pooled. Study findings and constraints: Females made up more of the donors, who were largely white British, and clonal diversity may have come out too low.

The CDR3 runs 15 residues. With V trimmed by 2 bases and J by 6 bases, 6 bases remained unmatched. Germline V CDR1 and CDR2: MNHEY, SVGAGI. The sample in question was peripheral blood, obtained on day 0 of AZD1222 vaccination. V is TRBV6-5 and J is TRBJ2-2; 7 positions agree with TRBD2. This receptor was taken from an adult in good health. CDR3 in amino acids: CASSYAGVGSGELFF. The CDR3 DNA follows: TGTGCCAGCAGTTACGCGGGAGTTGGGTCCGGGGAGCTGTTTTTT.